Below, one T cell receptor (beta chain) is given with its context. Its target is unknown. This sample stems from a study of monozygotic twins with inflammatory bowel disease. Germline-derived CDR1 and CDR2 are SQVTM and ANQGSEA. The CDR3 contains 12 residues. TCRdb reprocessed the 5' RACE reads and keeps a single row for each CDR3 protein, giving no DNA. In all, the sample yields fewer than 550,000 distinct CDR3 sequences. Study-wide results and caveats: Clonotype sharing was lower in IBD patients than healthy twins, most markedly with disease activity. No detectable difference in repertoire similarity separated concordant from discordant twins, possibly as a result of limited power. Using the inverse Simpson index, IBD patients had lower TCRbeta diversity than healthy co-twins. Subtypes among T cells remained indistinguishable.

The receptor was isolated from a human donor with ulcerative colitis or Crohn's disease, or a healthy co-twin of an affected twin (not recorded which). Sequencing was done on a sample of blood. The rearrangement uses TRBV29-1 and TRBJ1-1; TCRdb lists TRBD1, though no DNA is available to test this call. The CDR3: CSVGGENTEAFF.